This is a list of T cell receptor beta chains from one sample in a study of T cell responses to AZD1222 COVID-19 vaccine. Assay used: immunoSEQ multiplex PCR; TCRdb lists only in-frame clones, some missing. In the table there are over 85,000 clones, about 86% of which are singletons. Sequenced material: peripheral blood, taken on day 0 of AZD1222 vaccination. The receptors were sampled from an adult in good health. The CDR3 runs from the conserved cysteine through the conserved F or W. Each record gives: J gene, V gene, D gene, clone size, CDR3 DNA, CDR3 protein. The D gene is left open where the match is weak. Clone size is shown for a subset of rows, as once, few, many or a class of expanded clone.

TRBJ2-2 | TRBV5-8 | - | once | TGTGCCAGCGGGTTAAATCCGAACACCGGGGAGCTGTTTTTT | CASGLNPNTGELFF
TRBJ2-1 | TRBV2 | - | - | TGTGCCAGCAGTGAGGACGGGGGTTACAATGAGCAGTTCTTC | CASSEDGGYNEQFF
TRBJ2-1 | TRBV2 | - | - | TGTGCCAGCAGTGGGGGTGGCCAGGAGCAGTTCTTC | CASSGGGQEQFF
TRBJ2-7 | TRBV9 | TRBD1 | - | TGTGCCAGACCCCATGACAGGGCCCCCTACGAGCAGTACTTC | CARPHDRAPYEQYF
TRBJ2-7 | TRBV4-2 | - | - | TGTGCCAGCAGCCAAGATCTACCGGACGGGGCCGAGCAGTACTTC | CASSQDLPDGAEQYF
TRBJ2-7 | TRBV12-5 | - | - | TGTGCTAGTGCCGTTTGGTTGACGGGGGAACTGTCCTACGAGCAGTACTTC | CASAVWLTGELSYEQYF
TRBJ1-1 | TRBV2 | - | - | TGTGCCAGCAGTGGGCAACAGAACACTGAAGCTTTCTTT | CASSGQQNTEAFF
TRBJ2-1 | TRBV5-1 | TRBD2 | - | TGCGCCAGCAGACTAGCGGGAGTCTCCTACAATGAGCAGTTCTTC | CASRLAGVSYNEQFF
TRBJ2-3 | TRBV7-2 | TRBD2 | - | TGTGCCAGCAGCTTAAGGTTGGCGGCGGGAGCCAATACGCAGTATTTT | CASSLRLAAGANTQYF
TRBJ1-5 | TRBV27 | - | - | TGTGCCAGCAGTTTTGAGGGACAAGGGAATCAGCCCCAGCATTTT | CASSFEGQGNQPQHF
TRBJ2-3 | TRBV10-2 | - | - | TGCGCCAGCAGTGAGTCTAGAGATACGCAGTATTTT | CASSESRDTQYF
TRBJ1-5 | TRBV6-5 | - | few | TGTGCCAGCAGCATACAGGGTGGCGATCAGCCCCAGCATTTT | CASSIQGGDQPQHF
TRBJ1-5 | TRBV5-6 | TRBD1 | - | TGTGCCAGCAGCCAGACAGGGAGCAATCAGCCCCAGCATTTT | CASSQTGSNQPQHF
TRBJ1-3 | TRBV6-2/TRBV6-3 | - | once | TGTGCCAGCAGTTACTCGTCCATGTCTGGAAACACCATATATTTT | CASSYSSMSGNTIYF
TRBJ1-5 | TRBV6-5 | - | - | TGTGCCAGCAGTTTGGCCTTCAATCAGCCCCAGCATTTT | CASSLAFNQPQHF
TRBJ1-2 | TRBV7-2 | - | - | TGTGCCAGCAGCTCCGCGGGGAGCTACTATGGCTACACCTTC | CASSSAGSYYGYTF
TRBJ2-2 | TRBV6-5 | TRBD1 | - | TGTGCCACCTCCGGGACAGGGGGACTGGCCGGGGAGCTGTTTTTT | CATSGTGGLAGELFF
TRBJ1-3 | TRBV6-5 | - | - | TGTGCCAGCAGCCTGACTGGGGGAAACACCATATATTTT | CASSLTGGNTIYF
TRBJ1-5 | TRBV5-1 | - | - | TGCGCCAGCAGCCCTCAAGGGAGAAGCAATCAGCCCCAGCATTTT | CASSPQGRSNQPQHF
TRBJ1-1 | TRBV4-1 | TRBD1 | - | TGCGCCAGCAGCCTCGGGACAGTTGCATTTACTGAAGCTTTCTTT | CASSLGTVAFTEAFF
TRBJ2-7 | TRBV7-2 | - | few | TGTGCCAGCAGCCCTACCTCCGGGACCTTCTCCTACGAGCAGTACTTC | CASSPTSGTFSYEQYF
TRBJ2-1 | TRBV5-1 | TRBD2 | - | TGCGCCAGCAGCCTGGAGGCTAGCGGTAGCTCCTACAATGAGCAGTTCTTC | CASSLEASGSSYNEQFF
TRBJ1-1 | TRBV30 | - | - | TGTGCCTGGACCCCCGGCAGGGAAGAAGCTTTCTTT | CAWTPGREEAFF
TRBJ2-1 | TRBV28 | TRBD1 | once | TGTGCCAGCAGCGGGGACAGACCGAGCTCCTACAATGAGCAGTTCTTC | CASSGDRPSSYNEQFF
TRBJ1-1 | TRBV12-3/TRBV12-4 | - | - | TGTGCCAGCAGTTTACAGACTGAAGCTTTCTTT | CASSLQTEAFF
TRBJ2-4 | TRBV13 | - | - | TGTGCCAGCAGTTCCACTGGGGGGGCTCTAACCAAAAACATTCAGTACTTC | CASSSTGGALTKNIQYF
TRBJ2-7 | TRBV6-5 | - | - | TGTGCCAGCAGAACCACGGGGGTTCTCTACGAGCAGTACTTC | CASRTTGVLYEQYF
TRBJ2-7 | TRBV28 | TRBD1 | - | TGTGCCAGCAATCCTAGACAGGGGAGGTCCTACGAGCAGTACTTC | CASNPRQGRSYEQYF
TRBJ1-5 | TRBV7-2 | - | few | TGTGCCAGCAGCTTAGGGGGAGGGACGGGAAGGCCCCAGCATTTT | CASSLGGGTGRPQHF
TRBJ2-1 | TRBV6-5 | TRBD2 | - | TGTGCCAGCCGGGGGGGCGCGAGCTCCTACAATGAGCAGTTCTTC | CASRGGASSYNEQFF
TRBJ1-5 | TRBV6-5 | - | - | TGTGCCAGCAGCAACAGGGGCAATCAGCCCCAGCATTTT | CASSNRGNQPQHF
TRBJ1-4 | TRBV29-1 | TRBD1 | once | TGCAGCGCCGAGGACAGGCCGGGTGGAAAACTGTTTTTT | CSAEDRPGGKLFF
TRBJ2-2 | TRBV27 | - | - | TGTGCCAGCAGTTTATATCGTTCGAACACCGGGGAGCTGTTTTTT | CASSLYRSNTGELFF
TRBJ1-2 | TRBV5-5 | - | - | TGTGCCAGCAGCTTTCAACCTAACTATGGCTACACCTTC | CASSFQPNYGYTF
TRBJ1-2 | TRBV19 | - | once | TGTGCCAGTAGTATAGAGATTAACTATGGCTACACCTTC | CASSIEINYGYTF
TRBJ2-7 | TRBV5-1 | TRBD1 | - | TGCGCCAGCAGCTTAGGCGGACAGGGGGCCGGAGGGGGCGAGCAGTACTTC | CASSLGGQGAGGGEQYF
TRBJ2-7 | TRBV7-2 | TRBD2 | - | TGTGCCAGCAGCTTAATGCGGGGGGGCCTGAACGAGCAGTACTTC | CASSLMRGGLNEQYF
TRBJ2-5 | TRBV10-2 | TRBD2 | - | TGCGCCAGCAGTGATCGGGCGGGAGGGGTGGAGACCCAGTACTTC | CASSDRAGGVETQYF
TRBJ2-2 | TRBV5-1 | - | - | TGCGCCAGCAGCTTGGGGGTTAACACCGGGGAGCTGTTTTTT | CASSLGVNTGELFF
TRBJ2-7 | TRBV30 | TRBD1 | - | TGTGCCTGGAGCAGGGACAGAATCTACGAGCAGTACTTC | CAWSRDRIYEQYF
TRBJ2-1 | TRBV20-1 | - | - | TGCAGTGCTAGTAGGTCCAATGAGCAGTTCTTC | CSASRSNEQFF
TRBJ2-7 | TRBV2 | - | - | TGTGCCAGCGGTGGGGCGGAGCTAGGCGAGCAGTACTTC | CASGGAELGEQYF
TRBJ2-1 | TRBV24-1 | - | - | TGTGCCACCAGTGATACCGGGACTCCGAGCTCCTACAATGAGCAGTTCTTC | CATSDTGTPSSYNEQFF
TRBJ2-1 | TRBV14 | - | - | TGTGCCAGCAGCGCCCGGGATAATGCCAATGAGCAGTTCTTC | CASSARDNANEQFF
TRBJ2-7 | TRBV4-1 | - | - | TGCGCCACCAGCCGTCCGGGACCCCTAAGAGACGAGCAGTACTTC | CATSRPGPLRDEQYF
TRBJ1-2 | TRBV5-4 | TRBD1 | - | TGTGCCAGCAGCCCGGACAGGTTCTATGGCTACACCTTC | CASSPDRFYGYTF
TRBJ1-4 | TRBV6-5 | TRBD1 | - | TGTGCCAGCAGTTTGACAGGGAGTAATGAAAAACTGTTTTTT | CASSLTGSNEKLFF
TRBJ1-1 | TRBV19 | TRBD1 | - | TGTGCCAGTAGTATCGGCTCAGGGGGAGACACTGAAGCTTTCTTT | CASSIGSGGDTEAFF
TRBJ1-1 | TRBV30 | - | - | TGTGCCTGCACAAACCCACGGGGGGTGGCTTTCTTT | CACTNPRGVAFF
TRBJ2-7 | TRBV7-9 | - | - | TGTGCCAGCAGCTTGGATCAATACGAGCAGTACTTC | CASSLDQYEQYF
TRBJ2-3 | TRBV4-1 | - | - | TGCGCCAGCAGCCAAACTCCGACAGATACGCAGTATTTT | CASSQTPTDTQYF
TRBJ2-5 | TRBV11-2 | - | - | TGTGCCAGCAGCGTGGGGTACCAAGAGACCCAGTACTTC | CASSVGYQETQYF
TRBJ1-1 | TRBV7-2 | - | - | TGTGCCAGCAGCCCGATTGGAAGGGGAGCTTTCTTT | CASSPIGRGAFF
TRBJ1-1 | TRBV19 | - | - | TGTGCCAGTAGCCCATTTATGAACACTGAAGCTTTCTTT | CASSPFMNTEAFF
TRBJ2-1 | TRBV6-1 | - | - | TGTGCCAGCAGTTCCGGGACCTACAATGAGCAGTTCTTC | CASSSGTYNEQFF
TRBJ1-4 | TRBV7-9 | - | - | TGTGCCAGCAGCTTAGGCAGGGGATCAGGGGAAAAACTGTTTTTT | CASSLGRGSGEKLFF
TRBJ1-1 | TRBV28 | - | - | TGTGCCAGCAGTTCAGGGGCCCTCATGAACACTGAAGCTTTCTTT | CASSSGALMNTEAFF
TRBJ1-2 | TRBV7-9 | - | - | TGTGCCAGCAGCTTAGCGTTGGTACACGGAGGAGGTGGCTACACCTTC | CASSLALVHGGGGYTF
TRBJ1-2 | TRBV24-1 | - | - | TGTGCCACCAGTGACTCCCGGCCCACCGGTGGCTACACCTTC | CATSDSRPTGGYTF